Listed below are T cell receptor beta chains from one sample, sequenced in a study of monozygotic twins with inflammatory bowel disease. From the 5' RACE reads, TCRdb lists one entry per CDR3 protein and no DNA. Its clone listing holds approximately 300,000 distinct CDR3 sequences. The sequencing sample was made of blood. These receptors all come from a human donor with ulcerative colitis or Crohn's disease, or a healthy co-twin of an affected twin (not recorded which). The CDR3 runs from the conserved cysteine through the conserved F or W. Each record gives: J gene, V gene, CDR3 protein.

j_call: TRBJ1-2
v_call: TRBV7-2
cdr3_aa: CASSLGGLSGGNYGYTF

j_call: TRBJ2-7
v_call: TRBV9
cdr3_aa: CASSETGISYEQYF

j_call: TRBJ1-5
v_call: TRBV27
cdr3_aa: CASSSGQGVYQPQHF

j_call: TRBJ2-7
v_call: TRBV15
cdr3_aa: CATSRDISFGSYEQYF

j_call: TRBJ2-5
v_call: TRBV5-1
cdr3_aa: CASSIGTRVSQSETQYF

j_call: TRBJ2-7
v_call: TRBV20-1
cdr3_aa: CSARDSLAELYEQYF

j_call: TRBJ1-1
v_call: TRBV5-1
cdr3_aa: CASWTGGGAFF

j_call: TRBJ2-1
v_call: TRBV5-1
cdr3_aa: CASKSGGTYNEQFF

j_call: TRBJ2-5
v_call: TRBV3-1
cdr3_aa: CASSPGTSGRETQYF

j_call: TRBJ1-6
v_call: TRBV12-3/TRBV12-4
cdr3_aa: CASRGVSSPLHF

j_call: TRBJ2-1
v_call: TRBV20-1
cdr3_aa: CSADQVRKNEQFF

j_call: TRBJ2-4
v_call: TRBV12-3/TRBV12-4
cdr3_aa: CASSLGGRSTKNIQYF

j_call: TRBJ2-1
v_call: TRBV24-1
cdr3_aa: CATSDRRGDAYNEQFF

j_call: TRBJ2-7
v_call: TRBV12-3/TRBV12-4
cdr3_aa: CASSLWQGSHYEQYF

j_call: TRBJ2-3
v_call: TRBV7-2
cdr3_aa: CASSLRRKSTDTQYF

j_call: TRBJ2-5
v_call: TRBV5-4
cdr3_aa: CASSLWGGGETQYF

j_call: TRBJ1-2
v_call: TRBV12-3/TRBV12-4
cdr3_aa: CASSLSGVAGYTF

j_call: TRBJ2-2
v_call: TRBV7-3
cdr3_aa: CASSLGQGVYTGELFF

j_call: TRBJ2-1
v_call: TRBV12-3/TRBV12-4
cdr3_aa: CASRPWGDNEQFF

j_call: TRBJ2-7
v_call: TRBV30
cdr3_aa: CAWSGQRLVYEQYF

j_call: TRBJ2-3
v_call: TRBV7-9
cdr3_aa: CASSPYSGGLDTQYF

j_call: TRBJ2-7
v_call: TRBV20-1
cdr3_aa: CSASIPGSYEQYF

j_call: TRBJ2-7
v_call: TRBV2
cdr3_aa: CASSERRLAGYEQYF

j_call: TRBJ1-5
v_call: TRBV4-2
cdr3_aa: CASSQEERGNQPQHF

j_call: TRBJ2-2
v_call: TRBV5-1
cdr3_aa: CASSLDPGNTGELFF